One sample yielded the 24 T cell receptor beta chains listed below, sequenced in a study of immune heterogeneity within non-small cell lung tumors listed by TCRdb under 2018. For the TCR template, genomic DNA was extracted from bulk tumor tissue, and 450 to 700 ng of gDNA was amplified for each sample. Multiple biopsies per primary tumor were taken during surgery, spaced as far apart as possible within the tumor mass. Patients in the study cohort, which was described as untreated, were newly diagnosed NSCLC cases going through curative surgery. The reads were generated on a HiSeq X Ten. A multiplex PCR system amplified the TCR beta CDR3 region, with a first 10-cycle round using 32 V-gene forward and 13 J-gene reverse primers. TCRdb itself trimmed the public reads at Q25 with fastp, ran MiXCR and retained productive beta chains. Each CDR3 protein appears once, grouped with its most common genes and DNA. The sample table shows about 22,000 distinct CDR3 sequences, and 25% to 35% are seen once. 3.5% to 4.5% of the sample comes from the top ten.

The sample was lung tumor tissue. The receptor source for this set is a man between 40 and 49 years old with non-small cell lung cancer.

Here the CDR3 DNA reads TGTGCCAGCAGCCACCGCACTAGCGGGAGGGTCGGGGAGCTGTTTTTT. Amino acids: CASSHRTSGRVGELFF. The J gene is TRBJ2-2, the V gene TRBV3-1; 13 bases agree with TRBD2. With V trimmed by 3 bases and J by 7 bases, 5 bases remained unmatched. The CDR3 is made up of 16 amino acids. The germline V gene encodes CDR1 LGHDT and CDR2 YNNKEL (reference sequence).

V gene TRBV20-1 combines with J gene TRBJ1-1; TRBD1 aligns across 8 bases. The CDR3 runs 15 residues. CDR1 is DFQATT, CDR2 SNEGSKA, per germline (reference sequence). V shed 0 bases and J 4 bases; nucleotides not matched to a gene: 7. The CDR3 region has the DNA TGCAGTGCTAGAGATCCCCCAGGGGGCATCACTGAAGCTTTCTTT. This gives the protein CSARDPPGGITEAFF.

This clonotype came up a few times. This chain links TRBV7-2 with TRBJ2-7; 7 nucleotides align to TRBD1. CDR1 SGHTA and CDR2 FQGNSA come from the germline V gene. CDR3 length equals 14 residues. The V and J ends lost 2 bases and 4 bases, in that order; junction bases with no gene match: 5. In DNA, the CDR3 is TGTGCCAGCAGCTTATATCCAGGGGGATACGAGCAGTACTTC. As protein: CASSLYPGGYEQYF.

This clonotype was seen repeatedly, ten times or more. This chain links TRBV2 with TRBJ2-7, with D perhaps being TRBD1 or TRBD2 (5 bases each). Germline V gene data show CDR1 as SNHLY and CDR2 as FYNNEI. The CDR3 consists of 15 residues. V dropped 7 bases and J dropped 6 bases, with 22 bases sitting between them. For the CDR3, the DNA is TGTGCCAGCAAAGAGCGGAGTCAGGGTCTCCGCGAGCAGTACTTC. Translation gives CASKERSQGLREQYF.

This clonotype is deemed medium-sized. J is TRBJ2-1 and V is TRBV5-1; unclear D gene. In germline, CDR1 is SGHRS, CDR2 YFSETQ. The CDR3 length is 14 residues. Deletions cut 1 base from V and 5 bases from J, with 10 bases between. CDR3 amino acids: CASSLPKTNNEQFF. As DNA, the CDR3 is TGCGCCAGCAGCTTGCCTAAGACGAACAATGAGCAGTTCTTC. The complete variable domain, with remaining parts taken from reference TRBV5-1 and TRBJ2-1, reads KAGVTQTPRYLIKTRGQQVTLSCSPISGHRSVSWYQQTPGQGLQFLFEYFSETQRNKGNFPGRFSGRQFSNSRSEMNVSTLELGDSALYLCASSLPKTNNEQFFGPGTRLTVL.

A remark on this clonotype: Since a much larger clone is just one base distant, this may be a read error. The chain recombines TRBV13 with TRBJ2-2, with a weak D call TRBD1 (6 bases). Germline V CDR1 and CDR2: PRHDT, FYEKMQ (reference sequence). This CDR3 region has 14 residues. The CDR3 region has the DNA TGTGCCTGCAGCCGGGGACATGGTGTCGGGGAGCTGTTTTTT. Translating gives CACSRGHGVGELFF.

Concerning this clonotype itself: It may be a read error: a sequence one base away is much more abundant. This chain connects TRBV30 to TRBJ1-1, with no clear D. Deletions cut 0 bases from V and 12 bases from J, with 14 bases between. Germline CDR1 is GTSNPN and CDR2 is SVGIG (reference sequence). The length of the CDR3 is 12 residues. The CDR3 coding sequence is TGTGCCTGGAGTGTAATAAGAGTCGAACCTTTCTTT. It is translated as CAWSVIRVEPFF.

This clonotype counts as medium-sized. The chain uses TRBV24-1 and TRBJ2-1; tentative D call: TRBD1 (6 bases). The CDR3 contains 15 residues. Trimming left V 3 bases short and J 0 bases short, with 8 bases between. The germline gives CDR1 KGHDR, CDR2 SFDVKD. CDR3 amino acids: CATSDEDSSYNEQFF. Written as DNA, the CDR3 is TGTGCCACCAGTGATGAGGACAGCTCCTACAATGAGCAGTTCTTC.

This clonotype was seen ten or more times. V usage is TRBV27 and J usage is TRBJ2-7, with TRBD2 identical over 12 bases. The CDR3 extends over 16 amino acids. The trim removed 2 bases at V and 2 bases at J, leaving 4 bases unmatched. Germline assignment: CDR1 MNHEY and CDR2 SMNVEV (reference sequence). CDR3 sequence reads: CASSLKRTSGTYEQYF. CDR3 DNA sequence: TGTGCCAGCAGTTTAAAAAGGACTAGCGGGACCTACGAGCAGTACTTC.

This CDR3 reads CASSSRQGKTTEAFF. Written as DNA, the CDR3 is TGTGCCAGCAGCTCCCGACAGGGGAAAACCACTGAAGCTTTCTTT. V usage is TRBV13 and J usage is TRBJ1-1; TRBD1 agrees at 8 bases. Germline CDR1 PRHDT, CDR2 FYEKMQ (reference sequence). The CDR3 spans 15 residues. The ends lost 4 bases at V and 4 bases at J; junction bases unmatched: 8.

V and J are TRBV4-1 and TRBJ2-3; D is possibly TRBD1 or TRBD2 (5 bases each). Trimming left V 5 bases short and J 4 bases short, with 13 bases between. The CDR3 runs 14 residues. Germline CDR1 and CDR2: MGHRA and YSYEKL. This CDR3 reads CASSKGLGADTQYF. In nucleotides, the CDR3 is TGCGCCAGCAGCAAGGGGCTCGGGGCAGATACGCAGTATTTT.

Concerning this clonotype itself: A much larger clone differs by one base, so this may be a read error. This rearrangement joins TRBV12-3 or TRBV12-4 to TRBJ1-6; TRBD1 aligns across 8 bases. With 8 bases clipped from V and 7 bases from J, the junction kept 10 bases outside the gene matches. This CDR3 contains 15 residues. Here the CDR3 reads CASGSTGGENSPLHF. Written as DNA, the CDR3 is TGTGCCAGCGGGTCCACAGGGGGAGAGAATTCACCCCTCCACTTT.

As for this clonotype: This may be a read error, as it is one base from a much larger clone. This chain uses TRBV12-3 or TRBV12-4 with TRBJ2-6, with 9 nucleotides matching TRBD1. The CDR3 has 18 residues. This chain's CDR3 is CASSEQWTGASGANVQTF. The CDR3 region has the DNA TGTGCCAGCAGCGAACAGTGGACAGGGGCCTCTGGGGCCAACGTCCAGACTTTC.

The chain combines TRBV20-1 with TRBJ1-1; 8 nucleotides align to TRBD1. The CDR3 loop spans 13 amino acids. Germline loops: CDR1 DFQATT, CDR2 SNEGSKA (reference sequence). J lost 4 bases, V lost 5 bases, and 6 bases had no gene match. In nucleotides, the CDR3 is TGCAGTGCTCGGCGTACAGGGGGCACTGAAGCTTTCTTT. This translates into CSARRTGGTEAFF.

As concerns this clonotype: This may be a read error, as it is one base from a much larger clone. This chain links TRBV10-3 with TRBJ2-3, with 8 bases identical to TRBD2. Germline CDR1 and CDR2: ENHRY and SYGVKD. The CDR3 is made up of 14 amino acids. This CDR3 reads CPISSSGYTDTQYF. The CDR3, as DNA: TGTCCCATCAGCTCTAGCGGGTACACAGATACGCAGTATTTT.

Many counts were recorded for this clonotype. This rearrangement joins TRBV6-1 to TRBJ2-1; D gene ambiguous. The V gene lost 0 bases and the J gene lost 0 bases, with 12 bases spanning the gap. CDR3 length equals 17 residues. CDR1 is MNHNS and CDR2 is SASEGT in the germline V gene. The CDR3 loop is CASSEAMRRSSYNEQFF. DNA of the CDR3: TGTGCCAGCAGTGAAGCGATGCGGAGAAGCTCCTACAATGAGCAGTTCTTC.

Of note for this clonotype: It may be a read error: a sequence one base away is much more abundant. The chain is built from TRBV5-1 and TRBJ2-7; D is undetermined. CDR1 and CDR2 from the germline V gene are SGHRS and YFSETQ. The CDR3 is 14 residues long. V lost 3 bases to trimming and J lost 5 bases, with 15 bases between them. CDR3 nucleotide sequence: TGCGCCAGCAGCTCGAGACAAAGTCCCCACGAGCAGTACTTC. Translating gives CASSSRQSPHEQYF. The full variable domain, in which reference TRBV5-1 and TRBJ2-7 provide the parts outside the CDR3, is KAGVTQTPRYLIKTRGQQVTLSCSPISGHRSVSWYQQTPGQGLQFLFEYFSETQRNKGNFPGRFSGRQFSNSRSEMNVSTLELGDSALYLCASSSRQSPHEQYFGPGTRLTVT.

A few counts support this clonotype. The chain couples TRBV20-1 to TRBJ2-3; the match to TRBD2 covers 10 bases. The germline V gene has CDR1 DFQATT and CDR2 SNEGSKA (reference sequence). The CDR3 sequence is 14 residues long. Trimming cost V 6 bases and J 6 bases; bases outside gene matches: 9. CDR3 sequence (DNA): TGCAGTGCAGAACTAGCGGGGCTAGGCGATACGCAGTATTTT. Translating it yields CSAELAGLGDTQYF.

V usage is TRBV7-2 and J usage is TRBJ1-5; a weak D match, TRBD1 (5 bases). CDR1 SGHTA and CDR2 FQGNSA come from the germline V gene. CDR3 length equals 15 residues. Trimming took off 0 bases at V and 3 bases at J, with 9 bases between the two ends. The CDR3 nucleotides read TGTGCCAGCAGCTTAGCTAGGGGCCCCAATCAGCCCCAGCATTTT. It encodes CASSLARGPNQPQHF.

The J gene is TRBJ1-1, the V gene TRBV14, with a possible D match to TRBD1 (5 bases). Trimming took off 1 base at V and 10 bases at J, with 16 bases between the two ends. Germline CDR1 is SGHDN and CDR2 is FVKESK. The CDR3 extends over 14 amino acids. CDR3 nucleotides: TGTGCCAGCAGCCAAGGACCCCAGGGTCGGGCAGCTTTCTTT. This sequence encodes CASSQGPQGRAAFF.

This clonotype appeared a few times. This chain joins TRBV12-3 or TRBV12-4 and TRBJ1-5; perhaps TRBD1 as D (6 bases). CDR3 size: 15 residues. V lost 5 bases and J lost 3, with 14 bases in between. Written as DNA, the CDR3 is TGTGCCAGCAGTCCAGGGGTGGGGGTCAATCAGCCCCAGCATTTT. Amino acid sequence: CASSPGVGVNQPQHF.

In DNA form, the CDR3 reads TGTGCCAGCAGCGTCGAGCCTCCGGCACCCCTCCACTTT. It translates to CASSVEPPAPLHF. V usage is TRBV9 and J usage is TRBJ1-6; D remains ambiguous. Trimming took off 2 bases at V and 11 bases at J, with 11 bases between the two ends. Per germline, CDR1 SGDLS and CDR2 YYNGEE. This CDR3 contains 13 residues.

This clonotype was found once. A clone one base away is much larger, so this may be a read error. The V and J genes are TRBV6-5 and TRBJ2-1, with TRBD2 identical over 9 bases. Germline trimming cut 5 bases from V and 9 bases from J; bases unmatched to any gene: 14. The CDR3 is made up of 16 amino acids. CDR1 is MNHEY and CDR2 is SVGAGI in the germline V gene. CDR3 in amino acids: CASSPSKAGGRGEQFF. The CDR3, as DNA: TGTGCCAGCAGTCCCTCGAAAGCGGGAGGTCGCGGTGAGCAGTTCTTC.

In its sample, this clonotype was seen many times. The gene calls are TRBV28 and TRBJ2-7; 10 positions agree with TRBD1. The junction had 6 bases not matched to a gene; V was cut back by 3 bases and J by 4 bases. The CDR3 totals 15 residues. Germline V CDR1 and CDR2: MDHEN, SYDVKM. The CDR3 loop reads CASSLLGQGLYEQYF. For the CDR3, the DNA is TGTGCCAGCAGTTTGTTGGGACAGGGGTTGTACGAGCAGTACTTC.